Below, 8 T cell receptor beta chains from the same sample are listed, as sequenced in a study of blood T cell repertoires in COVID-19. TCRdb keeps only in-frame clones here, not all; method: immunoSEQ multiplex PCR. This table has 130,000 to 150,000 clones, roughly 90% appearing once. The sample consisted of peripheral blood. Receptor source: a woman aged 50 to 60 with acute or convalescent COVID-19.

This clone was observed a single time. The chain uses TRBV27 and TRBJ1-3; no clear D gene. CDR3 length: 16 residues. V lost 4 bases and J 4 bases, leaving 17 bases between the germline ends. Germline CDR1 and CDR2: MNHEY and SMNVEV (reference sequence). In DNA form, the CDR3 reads TGTGCCAGCAGTTCCCGAGAGGGATCCGCCGGAAACACCATATATTTT. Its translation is CASSSREGSAGNTIYF.

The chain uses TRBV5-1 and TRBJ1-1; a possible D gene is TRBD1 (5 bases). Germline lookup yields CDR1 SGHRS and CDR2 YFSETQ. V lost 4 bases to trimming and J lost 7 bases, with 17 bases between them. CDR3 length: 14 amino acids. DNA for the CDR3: TGCGCCAGCAGCCGAATTAGCAGGGATAGTGAAGCTTTCTTT. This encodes CASSRISRDSEAFF.

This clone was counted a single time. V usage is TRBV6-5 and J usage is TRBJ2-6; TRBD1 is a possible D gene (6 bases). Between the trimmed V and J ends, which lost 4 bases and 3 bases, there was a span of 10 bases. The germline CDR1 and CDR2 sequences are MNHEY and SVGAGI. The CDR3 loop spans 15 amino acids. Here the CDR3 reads CASSSHRDGANVLTF. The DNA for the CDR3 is TGTGCCAGCAGTTCCCACAGGGATGGGGCCAACGTCCTGACTTTC.

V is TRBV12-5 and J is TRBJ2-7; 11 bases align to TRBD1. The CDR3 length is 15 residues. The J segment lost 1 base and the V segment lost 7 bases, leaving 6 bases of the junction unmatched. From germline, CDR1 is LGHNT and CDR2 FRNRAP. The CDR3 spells CASDNRDRGSYEQYF. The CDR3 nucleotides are TGTGCTAGTGACAACCGGGACAGGGGGTCCTACGAGCAGTACTTC.

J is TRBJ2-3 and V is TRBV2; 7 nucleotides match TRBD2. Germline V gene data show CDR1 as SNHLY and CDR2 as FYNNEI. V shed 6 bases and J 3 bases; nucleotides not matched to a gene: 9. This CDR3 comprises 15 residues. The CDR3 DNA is TGTGCCAGCAGAAGAGAAGCGGGAATTACAGATACGCAGTATTTT. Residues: CASRREAGITDTQYF.

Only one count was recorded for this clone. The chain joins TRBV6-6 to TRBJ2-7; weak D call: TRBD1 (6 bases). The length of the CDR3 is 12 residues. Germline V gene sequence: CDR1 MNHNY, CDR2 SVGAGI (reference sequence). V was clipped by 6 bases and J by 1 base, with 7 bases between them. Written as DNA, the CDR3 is TGTGCCAGCAGGGGGACATCCTACGAGCAGTACTTC. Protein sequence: CASRGTSYEQYF.

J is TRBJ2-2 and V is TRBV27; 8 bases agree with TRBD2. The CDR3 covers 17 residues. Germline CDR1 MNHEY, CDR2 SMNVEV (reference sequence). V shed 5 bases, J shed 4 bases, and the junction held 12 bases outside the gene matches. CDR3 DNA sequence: TGTGCCAGCAGTAAGGCCGGGAGGGCTGTAGGCACCGGGGAGCTGTTTTTT. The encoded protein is CASSKAGRAVGTGELFF.

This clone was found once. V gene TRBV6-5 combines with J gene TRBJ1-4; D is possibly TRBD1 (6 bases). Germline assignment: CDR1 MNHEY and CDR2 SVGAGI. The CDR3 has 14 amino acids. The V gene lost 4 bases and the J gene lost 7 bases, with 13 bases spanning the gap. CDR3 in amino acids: CASSFMGAREKLFF. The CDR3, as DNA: TGTGCCAGCAGTTTCATGGGGGCGCGTGAAAAACTGTTTTTT.